What follows are 17 T cell receptor beta chains derived from one specimen sequenced in a study of T-cell memory formation after mild COVID-19. Using its own MiXCR run on the 5' RACE reads, TCRdb lists one record per CDR3 protein. This table has about 440,000 distinct CDR3 sequences, over 15% appearing once. The sequencing sample was made of PBMCs or a T cell subset sorted from them (not recorded which). Every receptor here comes from an adult woman who had mild COVID-19 (a few samples of this study predate the infection). Cell type and time point are not known.

The V and J genes are TRBV7-9 and TRBJ1-2, with 7 bases that match TRBD1. Germline V gene lookup returns CDR1 SEHNR and CDR2 FQNEAQ (reference sequence). With V trimmed by 1 base and J by 8 bases, 4 bases remained unmatched. The CDR3 length is 13 residues. CDR3 sequence (DNA): TGTGCCAGCAGCTTAGAGGGGGCGAGAGGCTACACCTTC. It codes for CASSLEGARGYTF.

In its sample, this clonotype was seen a few times. The chain combines TRBV24-1 with TRBJ2-3; D is ambiguous. Deletions cut 4 bases from V and 3 bases from J, with 10 bases between. The length of the CDR3 is 14 residues. The V gene's germline CDR1 is KGHDR and CDR2 SFDVKD. CDR3: CATSDPPSTDTQYF. In DNA form, the CDR3 reads TGTGCCACCAGTGACCCACCTTCTACAGATACGCAGTATTTT.

This clonotype was recorded at least ten times. The genes are TRBV24-1 and TRBJ1-5; no clear D. The CDR3 has 14 amino acids. Germline values: CDR1 KGHDR, CDR2 SFDVKD. V was pared by 4 bases and J by 0 bases, with 6 bases between. CDR3 bases: TGTGCCACCAGTGAGGGGAGTAGCAATCAGCCCCAGCATTTT. Its protein product is CATSEGSSNQPQHF.

Details on this clonotype: One end of the junction fails to match germline, which may point to a read error. The chain is built from TRBV19 and TRBJ1-2; 9 bases fit TRBD1. This CDR3 contains 11 residues. Germline loops: CDR1 LNHDA, CDR2 SQIVND (reference sequence). The CDR3 DNA is TGTGCCAGTAGCCGAACAGGGGGCGCCTCATTC. Translation gives CASSRTGGASF.

This clonotype has just a few counts. The V gene is TRBV20-1, the J gene TRBJ2-7; D may be TRBD1 (6 bases). The V gene's germline CDR1 is DFQATT and CDR2 SNEGSKA (reference sequence). V was shortened by 5 bases and J by 0 bases, with 11 bases between the two germline ends. This CDR3 region has 13 residues. CDR3 amino acids: CSAFSDSSYEQYF. The CDR3 region has the DNA TGCAGTGCTTTTTCGGACAGCTCCTACGAGCAGTACTTC.

The V and J genes are TRBV6-2 or TRBV6-3 and TRBJ2-7; D possibly corresponds to TRBD1 (5 bases). Germline CDR1 reads MNHEY; CDR2 reads SVGEGT. Trimming left V 2 bases short and J 7 bases short, with 9 bases between. The CDR3 is 12 residues long. The CDR3 nucleotides read TGTGCCAGCAGTTACGCCCCAGGGGAGCAGTACTTC. It is translated as CASSYAPGEQYF.

The chain carries TRBV20-1 and TRBJ2-7; weak D call: TRBD1 (6 bases). This CDR3 spans 13 amino acids. Germline V gene lookup returns CDR1 DFQATT and CDR2 SNEGSKA (reference sequence). V lost 0 bases, J lost 3 bases, and 9 bases lay in between. This CDR3 is CSARDLRGYEQYF. CDR3 coding DNA: TGCAGTGCTAGAGATCTCAGGGGCTACGAGCAGTACTTC.

This clonotype was seen only a few times. J is TRBJ2-7 and V is TRBV23-1; 8 bases align to TRBD2. TRBV23-1 is an ORF; its function is uncertain. The CDR3 spans 16 residues. J was trimmed by 2 bases and V by 4 bases; bases with no gene match: 10. The CDR3 DNA reads as TGCGCCAGCAGTCGGCCGAGCGGGGGAAAAACCTACGAGCAGTACTTC. This codes for CASSRPSGGKTYEQYF.

V gene TRBV29-1 combines with J gene TRBJ2-1; D is unclear. Between the trimmed V and J ends, which lost 0 bases and 5 bases, there was a span of 17 bases. The CDR3 runs 16 residues. Germline V gene data show CDR1 as SQVTM and CDR2 as ANQGSEA. CDR3 amino acids: CSVEDYYPTVDNEQFF. CDR3 nucleotide sequence: TGCAGCGTTGAAGATTATTACCCTACAGTAGACAATGAGCAGTTCTTC.

V gene TRBV29-1 combines with J gene TRBJ1-1, with 12 bases that match TRBD1. Per the germline V gene, CDR1 is SQVTM and CDR2 is ANQGSEA. The CDR3 totals 15 residues. J lost 6 bases, V lost 3 bases, and 8 bases had no gene match. The CDR3 loop reads CSVEGQGAGFAEAFF. DNA of the CDR3: TGCAGCGTTGAGGGACAGGGGGCGGGATTCGCTGAAGCTTTCTTT.

This clonotype was counted only a few times. The chain uses TRBV9 and TRBJ2-5; D is undetermined. This CDR3 spans 15 amino acids. Germline CDR1 and CDR2: SGDLS and YYNGEE. Between the trimmed V and J ends, which lost 0 bases and 5 bases, there was a span of 14 bases. The CDR3 nucleotides are TGTGCCAGCAGCGTAGGCGGTCTGGGTGGGGAGACCCAGTACTTC. It encodes CASSVGGLGGETQYF.

This clonotype was seen a handful of times. The chain is built from TRBV12-3 or TRBV12-4 and TRBJ2-1; a weak D match, TRBD2 (5 bases). The CDR3 is 15 residues long. The germline V and J ends were trimmed by 5 bases and 10 bases, with 21 bases remaining between them. The CDR3 protein is CASSRMQGLRHEQFF. As DNA, the CDR3 is TGTGCCAGCAGTCGAATGCAAGGACTGCGTCACGAGCAGTTCTTC.

This clonotype has a count of ten or more. This chain connects TRBV7-9 to TRBJ2-1; D not resolved. Deletions cut 2 bases from V and 0 bases from J, with 8 bases between. This CDR3 comprises 15 residues. The germline V gene encodes CDR1 SEHNR and CDR2 FQNEAQ (reference sequence). The CDR3, as DNA: TGTGCCAGCAGCTTAATCTTCAGCTCCTACAATGAGCAGTTCTTC. Translating gives CASSLIFSSYNEQFF.

This clonotype has only a few counts. V usage is TRBV29-1 and J usage is TRBJ2-1; maybe TRBD2 (5 bases). The CDR3 has 15 amino acids. The V gene's germline CDR1 is SQVTM and CDR2 ANQGSEA. V was pared by 0 bases and J by 12 bases, with 21 bases between. The CDR3 reads CSVEDPTPVPAGQFF. Written as DNA, the CDR3 is TGCAGCGTTGAAGACCCGACCCCCGTGCCTGCGGGGCAGTTCTTC.

This clonotype has more than one count but fewer than ten. The chain is built from TRBV29-1 and TRBJ2-3, with D perhaps assigned TRBD1 or TRBD2 (5 bases each). There are 13 residues in the CDR3. The germline CDR1 and CDR2 sequences are SQVTM and ANQGSEA. Trimming pared 7 bases from V and 1 base from J, leaving 12 bases between. CDR3 nucleotide sequence: TGCAGCGGGACCGGGACGGGCACAGATACGCAGTATTTT. Encoded protein: CSGTGTGTDTQYF.

Many counts were recorded for this clonotype. The chain is built from TRBV7-8 and TRBJ2-7; TRBD2 matches 7 bases. J was trimmed by 1 base and V by 5 bases; bases with no gene match: 8. The CDR3 contains 15 residues. The germline V gene has CDR1 SGHVS and CDR2 FQNEAQ. CDR3 protein: CASSRTSARSYEQYF. The CDR3 DNA reads as TGTGCCAGCAGCCGTACTAGCGCTCGGTCCTACGAGCAGTACTTC.

The table lists this clonotype with a few counts. The CDR3 loop reads CASSPSVGVDTQYF. Here the CDR3 DNA reads TGTGCCAGCAGCCCCTCAGTCGGGGTAGATACGCAGTATTTT. The rearrangement joins TRBV11-2 to TRBJ2-3; weak D call: TRBD2 (5 bases). The V end lost 5 bases, the J end lost 5 bases, and 14 bases lay between the germline ends. This CDR3 is 14 amino acids long. Germline-derived CDR1 and CDR2 are SGHAT and FQNNGV.